This TCR beta chain was documented in a study of control samples from healthy donors and cancer patients. Sequenced by immunoSEQ multiplex PCR; TCRdb stores in-frame clones only, minus some. The sample contains about 160,000 clones, around 94% of which appear only once. The CDR3 is made up of 19 amino acids. Germline assignment: CDR1 MDHEN and CDR2 SYDVKM. V lost 3 bases to trimming and J lost 3 bases; unmatched junction nucleotides: 14. This TCR came from a man aged 60 to 75 with colorectal cancer. The rearrangement joins TRBV28 to TRBJ1-3; TRBD1 matches 10 bases. The sequenced sample was PBMCs. Here the CDR3 reads CASSFLRGQGLSFGNTIYF. The CDR3, as DNA: TGTGCCAGCAGTTTTTTGAGGGGACAGGGGCTTTCGTTTGGAAACACCATATATTTT.